This T cell receptor (beta chain) was profiled in a study of cytomegalovirus exposure and HLA in healthy donors. The CDR3 contains 14 residues. CDR1 and CDR2 (germline): PRHDT, FYEKMQ (reference sequence). V trimming: 5 bases; J trimming: 4 bases; junction bases outside the gene matches: 4. PCR employed 60 Vbeta and 13 Jbeta primers. In the authors' methods: Later, tens of millions of unique TCR beta chains were counted in an analysis, and some 9.9 million of them were shared. Clones were read by immunoSEQ multiplex PCR, and TCRdb kept only the in-frame ones, dropping some. V and J calls and clone size are given by that table; D and trimming were obtained from the DNA. The sample has under 200,000 clones; roughly 90% are singletons. A word on this clone: Antigen specificity is unknown.

Study outcomes and limitations: Versus the roughly 700-donor mean, an Asian-associated ancestry cluster reportedly showed fewer N-insertions in a later analysis.

This sequence originates from a woman aged 25 to 39 in good health and CMV-seronegative. Sample: PBMCs. The chain couples TRBV13 to TRBJ2-7; 11 nucleotides line up with TRBD1. The CDR3 spells CASSPRDRGYEQYF. DNA for the CDR3: TGTGCCAGCAGCCCTCGGGACAGGGGGTACGAGCAGTACTTC.